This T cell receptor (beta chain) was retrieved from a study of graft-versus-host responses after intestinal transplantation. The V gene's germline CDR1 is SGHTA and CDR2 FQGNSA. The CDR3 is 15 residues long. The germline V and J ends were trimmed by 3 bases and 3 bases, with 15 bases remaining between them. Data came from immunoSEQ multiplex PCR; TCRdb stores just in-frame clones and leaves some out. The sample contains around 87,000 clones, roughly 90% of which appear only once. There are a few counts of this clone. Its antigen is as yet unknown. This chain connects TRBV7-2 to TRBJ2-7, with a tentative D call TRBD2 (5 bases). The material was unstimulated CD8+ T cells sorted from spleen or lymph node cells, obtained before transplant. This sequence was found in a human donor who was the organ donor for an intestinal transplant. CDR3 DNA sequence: TGTGCCAGCAGCTTCGGGGTAGCACTCGACTACGAGCAGTACTTC. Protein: CASSFGVALDYEQYF.